These T cell receptor beta chains were read from a single sample in a study of OX40 agonist ivuxolimab in advanced cancers. Produced via immunoSEQ multiplex PCR; TCRdb's table is partial and in-frame only. The sample includes more than 60,000 clones, over 75% of them seen just once. The sequences come from CD4+ or CD8+ T cells sorted from blood, collected in a trial of the OX40 agonist ivuxolimab. These receptors originate from an adult with an advanced solid tumor such as melanoma, head and neck, liver or kidney cancer. Each CDR3 is given with its conserved first and last residue. A D gene is named only where the DNA matches it firmly. Clone size is given for some rows only: seen once, a few or many times, or a class if the clone is expanded.

>TRBV27|TRBJ1-2|once|TRBD1
TGTGCCAGCAGTATTGGGACAGGGGCGATCTATGGCTACACCTTC
CASSIGTGAIYGYTF
>TRBV27|TRBJ1-1|-|-
TGTGCCAGCAGTTTTGGGGGGCCGGGGACTGAAGCTTTCTTT
CASSFGGPGTEAFF
>TRBV4-1|TRBJ1-2|-|TRBD1
TGCGCCAGCTTTGAGGGGGCGAATGGCTACACCTTC
CASFEGANGYTF
>TRBV2|TRBJ1-2|-|-
TGTGCCAGCAGCCATCCGGGGGGAACTTATGGCTACACCTTC
CASSHPGGTYGYTF
>TRBV11-2|TRBJ2-7|-|-
TGTGCCAGCAGCTTATGGGGAGGATCCTACGAGCAGTACTTC
CASSLWGGSYEQYF
>TRBV13|TRBJ2-7|once|-
TGTGCCAGCAGCTCCGCTCTAATCTCTTACGAGCAGTACTTC
CASSSALISYEQYF
>TRBV29-1|TRBJ2-4|few|-
TGCAGCGTTGAAGATTTGGGTATTCAGTACTTC
CSVEDLGIQYF
>TRBV2|TRBJ2-1|-|-
TGTGCCAGCTTCGAGGTCTCCTACAATGAGCAGTTCTTC
CASFEVSYNEQFF
>TRBV27|TRBJ2-1|-|-
TGTGCCAGCAAGGATCGGAATTACAATGAGCAGTTCTTC
CASKDRNYNEQFF
>TRBV27|TRBJ2-7|once|-
TGTGCCAGCAGTTTCTCTGCCAGGGCTGGTTACGAGCAGTACTTC
CASSFSARAGYEQYF
>TRBV27|TRBJ2-1|-|-
TGTGCCAGCAGTTTAGGCGGACTTGTGCAGTTCTTC
CASSLGGLVQFF
>TRBV9|TRBJ1-2|-|TRBD1
TGTGCCAGCAGCGTGGACAGGGCTGGGAATGGCTACACCTTC
CASSVDRAGNGYTF
>TRBV30|TRBJ2-5|-|-
TGTGCCTGGAACAGGGTTCGGCAAGAGACCCAGTACTTC
CAWNRVRQETQYF
>TRBV10-3|TRBJ1-3|-|-
TGTGCCATTGGGGACGGATCTTACTCTGGAAACACCATATATTTT
CAIGDGSYSGNTIYF
>TRBV19|TRBJ2-3|-|TRBD1
TGTGCCAGTAGTATAGGGCCAGGGGGTCCAGATACGCAGTATTTT
CASSIGPGGPDTQYF
>TRBV9|TRBJ2-1|-|TRBD2
TGTGCCAGCAGCGGCCTACTTGTTGGCGGGAGCTCCTACAATGAGCAGTTCTTC
CASSGLLVGGSSYNEQFF
>TRBV14|TRBJ2-3|-|-
TGTGCCAGCAGAACCTGGGGGGCAGATACGCAGTATTTT
CASRTWGADTQYF